The present T cell receptor (beta chain) was sequenced within a study of cytomegalovirus exposure and HLA in healthy donors. About the research overall: When fewer than 400 donors were genotyped, 81% of them were found to fall in the Caucasian-associated ancestry cluster.

The PCR made use of 60 Vbeta and 13 Jbeta primers. Libraries were prepared by immunoSEQ multiplex PCR; TCRdb keeps only in-frame clonotypes and omits some of them. The table includes around 300,000 clones, about 66% detected once. Looked up from germline, CDR1 is MDHEN and CDR2 is SYDVKM. The CDR3 is 16 residues long. V shed 2 bases and J 4 bases; nucleotides not matched to a gene: 7. With respect to this clone: Its specificity is unknown.

General study results and limits: Prediction of most subjects' HLA-A and HLA-B alleles by TCR beta sequences was reportedly accurate. Sequencing likely caused a cluster of highly shared sequence variants.

This sequence joins TRBV28 and TRBJ1-5; 8 nucleotides line up with TRBD1. This TCR was recovered from a female donor in good health and CMV-seronegative. Sample: PBMCs. CDR3 coding DNA: TGTGCCAGCAGTTTAAGGGGCAGGGGGCCTAATCAGCCCCAGCATTTT. As protein: CASSLRGRGPNQPQHF.